Given below is one TCR beta chain in context. Its specificity is not known. CDR1 and CDR2 from the germline V gene are SEHNR and FQNEAQ (reference sequence). The CDR3 totals 14 residues. This specimen belongs to a study of T cells expressing NK-cell markers. About the study: The authors sequenced eight donors, of whom seven were HCMV-seropositive and one was seronegative. Points from the study as a whole: Six or seven donors carried dominant NKG2C+ clonotypes that made up roughly 1.0-7.5% of their CD8+ T cells. A few of the donors also had these clonotypes leading their CD3+CD56-NKG2C+ fraction.

Template switching by 5'RACE with UMIs generated the TCR beta cDNA. TCRdb reanalyzed the 5' RACE reads, giving one entry per CDR3 protein sequence and no DNA. Recorded for this sample: about 460,000 distinct CDR3 sequences. V and J are TRBV7-9 and TRBJ2-1. The sample consisted of blood T cells: a sorted CD56 or NKG2C T cell subset, CD4+ or CD8+ T cells, or bulk PBMC T cells (not recorded which). The sequence derives from a woman between 45 and 65 years old in good health. The CDR3 loop is CASSFWSNSNEQFF.